This is a list of T cell receptor beta chains from one sample in a study of T cell responses to AZD1222 COVID-19 vaccine. The protocol was immunoSEQ multiplex PCR, while the TCRdb copy is restricted to in-frame clones and leaves out a portion. The sample lists roughly 100,000 clones, approximately 86% occurring once. Sequencing was performed on peripheral blood, taken on day 0 of AZD1222 vaccination. These receptors were collected from an adult in good health. Each CDR3 is given with its conserved first and last residue. Fields, in order: clone size, D gene, J gene, V gene, CDR3 DNA, CDR3 protein. The D gene is left open where the match is weak. Not all rows give a size; the values are once, few, many and, for expanded clones, a class.

NA	NA	TRBJ1-1	TRBV27	TGTGCCAGCAGCCCCCTCCGGGCTTTGGGCACTGAAGCTTTCTTT	CASSPLRALGTEAFF
NA	NA	TRBJ2-6	TRBV15	TGTGCCACCAGCAAGGAAACCTCTGGGGCCAACGTCCTGACTTTC	CATSKETSGANVLTF
NA	NA	TRBJ1-1	TRBV5-1	TGCGCCAGCAGCTCCGGGCCGGGGAACACTGAAGCTTTCTTT	CASSSGPGNTEAFF
NA	NA	TRBJ1-2	TRBV7-9	TGTGCCAGTGCCGAGGCAGGGGTGTTTGGTGGCTACACCTTC	CASAEAGVFGGYTF
NA	TRBD2	TRBJ2-2	TRBV29-1	TGCAGCGTTGAGCGGGGGTACACCGGGGAGCTGTTTTTT	CSVERGYTGELFF
NA	NA	TRBJ1-2	TRBV5-6	TGTGCCAGCAGCCGTCGTGCGGGGGCTGGCGGCTACACCTTC	CASSRRAGAGGYTF
NA	TRBD1	TRBJ1-5	TRBV19	TGTGCCAGTAGTATAAGCAGGGGGCGCAATCAGCCCCAGCATTTT	CASSISRGRNQPQHF
once	NA	TRBJ2-7	TRBV6-5	TGTGCCAGCAGTCCGTATGGACAGCCCTACGAGCAGTACTTC	CASSPYGQPYEQYF
once	NA	TRBJ1-1	TRBV6-5	TGTGCCAGCAGTTACTCGGGGGTGCCGAACACTGAAGCTTTCTTT	CASSYSGVPNTEAFF
NA	NA	TRBJ1-1	TRBV28	TGTGCCAGCAGTTTAGCCAAAAGGGCTAGAAACACTGAAGCTTTCTTT	CASSLAKRARNTEAFF
NA	NA	TRBJ1-3	TRBV5-1	TGCGCCAGCAGCTTGGCCCCGGGAGGCTCGTCTGGAAACACCATATATTTT	CASSLAPGGSSGNTIYF
NA	NA	TRBJ2-7	TRBV29-1	TGCAGCGTTGGGGAACAGCCTTTCTACGAGCAGTACTTC	CSVGEQPFYEQYF
NA	NA	TRBJ1-5	TRBV6-1	TGTGCCAGCAGTGAAGCGGGAAGGGGGGCCGATCAGCCCCAGCATTTT	CASSEAGRGADQPQHF
few	TRBD1	TRBJ1-3	TRBV2	TGTGCCAGCAGTGAAGCGGGACAGCCTGGAAACACCATATATTTT	CASSEAGQPGNTIYF
NA	NA	TRBJ1-1	TRBV19	TGTGCCAGTAGTATAAGTACACCAGGTGGGACTGAAGCTTTCTTT	CASSISTPGGTEAFF
NA	NA	TRBJ2-3	TRBV18	TGTGCCAGCTCACGGGAGGCTAACACAGATACGCAGTATTTT	CASSREANTDTQYF
NA	TRBD2	TRBJ2-3	TRBV9	TGTGCCAGCAGCGTAGTAGCGGGAGATAGCACAGATACGCAGTATTTT	CASSVVAGDSTDTQYF
few	NA	TRBJ2-7	TRBV15	TGTGCCACCAGCAGAGGGGCGATTGACAGGTGGGAGCAGTACTTC	CATSRGAIDRWEQYF